These 11 T cell receptor beta chains share one sample of origin, sequenced in a study of OX40 agonist ivuxolimab in advanced cancers. Profiling relied on immunoSEQ multiplex PCR, and the TCRdb table lists in-frame clones only, not all of them. The sample has around 62,000 clones; more than 65% are singletons. Specimen: CD4+ or CD8+ T cells sorted from blood, collected in a trial of the OX40 agonist ivuxolimab. These receptors were collected from an adult with an advanced solid tumor such as melanoma, head and neck, liver or kidney cancer.

The chain links TRBV28 to TRBJ1-4, with a tentative D call TRBD1 (5 bases). This CDR3 is 16 amino acids long. Germline V lookup: CDR1 MDHEN, CDR2 SYDVKM. Trimming removed 3 bases at V and 3 bases at J, with 14 bases between. The CDR3 loop reads CASSFGFGAANEKLFF. CDR3 coding DNA: TGTGCCAGCAGTTTTGGCTTTGGGGCAGCTAATGAAAAACTGTTTTTT. The variable domain in full, completed from reference TRBV28 and TRBJ1-4, reads DVKVTQSSRYLVKRTGEKVFLECVQDMDHENMFWYRQDPGLGLRLIYFSYDVKMKEKGDIPEGYSVSREKKERFSLILESASTNQTSMYLCASSFGFGAANEKLFFGSGTQLSVL.

V and J are TRBV19 and TRBJ2-2; D is undetermined. The CDR3 is made up of 15 amino acids. Trimming left V 4 bases short and J 8 bases short, with 17 bases between. The V gene's germline CDR1 is LNHDA and CDR2 SQIVND (reference sequence). The CDR3 DNA is TGTGCCAGTAGTAGAGACAAGGTCGACGGAGGGGAGCTGTTTTTT. Protein: CASSRDKVDGGELFF.

The V and J genes are TRBV6-5 and TRBJ1-5; the D is unclear. The V gene's germline CDR1 is MNHEY and CDR2 SVGAGI. The CDR3 is made up of 14 amino acids. V lost 6 bases to trimming and J lost 5 bases, with 14 bases between them. Written as DNA, the CDR3 is TGTGCCAGCAGCCGAATTCTCACTGATCAGCCCCAGCATTTT. Translating it yields CASSRILTDQPQHF.

The chain uses TRBV9 and TRBJ1-3; no firm D call. The germline gives CDR1 SGDLS, CDR2 YYNGEE. The CDR3 totals 12 residues. The ends were cut back, 0 bases at V and 4 bases at J, with 2 bases in the middle. The CDR3 coding sequence is TGTGCCAGCAGCGTAGAAGGAAACACCATATATTTT. It specifies CASSVEGNTIYF.

The chain carries TRBV28 and TRBJ2-1, with D possibly called TRBD1 or TRBD2 (6 bases each). CDR3 length equals 15 residues. V was trimmed by 3 bases and J by 2 bases, leaving 11 bases between them. Germline CDR1 reads MDHEN; CDR2 reads SYDVKM. CDR3 sequence reads: CASSFGGDTYNEQFF. In DNA, the CDR3 is TGTGCCAGCAGTTTTGGCGGGGACACCTACAATGAGCAGTTCTTC. Full variable domain (remainder filled in from reference TRBV28 and TRBJ2-1): DVKVTQSSRYLVKRTGEKVFLECVQDMDHENMFWYRQDPGLGLRLIYFSYDVKMKEKGDIPEGYSVSREKKERFSLILESASTNQTSMYLCASSFGGDTYNEQFFGPGTRLTVL.

The rearrangement joins TRBV6-1 to TRBJ2-1; TRBD2 matches at 8 bases. The CDR3 runs to 15 residues. CDR1 MNHNS and CDR2 SASEGT come from the germline V gene. The V segment lost 6 bases and the J segment 4 bases; nucleotides outside the gene matches: 8. CDR3 DNA sequence: TGTGCCAGCAGACGCGCCGGGACTAGTTACAATGAGCAGTTCTTC. It specifies CASRRAGTSYNEQFF.

The chain links TRBV28 to TRBJ1-1; D not certain. V gave up 7 bases and J gave up 1 base, with 10 bases separating them. The germline gives CDR1 MDHEN, CDR2 SYDVKM. The CDR3 spans 13 residues. The DNA for the CDR3 is TGTGCCAGCATCCTAGGCCGGAACACTGAAGCTTTCTTT. This codes for CASILGRNTEAFF. The full variable domain, in which reference TRBV28 and TRBJ1-1 provide the parts outside the CDR3, is DVKVTQSSRYLVKRTGEKVFLECVQDMDHENMFWYRQDPGLGLRLIYFSYDVKMKEKGDIPEGYSVSREKKERFSLILESASTNQTSMYLCASILGRNTEAFFGQGTRLTVV.

The V gene is TRBV7-2, the J gene TRBJ2-7; D may be TRBD2 (5 bases). Germline CDR1 reads SGHTA; CDR2 reads FQGNSA. V was pared by 7 bases and J by 6 bases, with 19 bases between. This CDR3 comprises 14 residues. The CDR3 DNA sequence: TGTGCCAGCACCATTCCGGAGGTTCTCCGCGAGCAGTACTTC. Protein: CASTIPEVLREQYF.

This clone was counted a few times. The genes are TRBV15 and TRBJ2-2; 10 bases match TRBD2. The CDR3 extends over 20 amino acids. Germline V gene sequence: CDR1 LNHNV, CDR2 YYDKDF (reference sequence). The trim removed 2 bases at V and 4 bases at J, leaving 16 bases unmatched. This chain's CDR3 is CATSRLALVAGGRGTGELFF. The CDR3, as DNA: TGTGCCACCAGCAGATTAGCCCTCGTAGCGGGAGGCCGGGGCACCGGGGAGCTGTTTTTT.

The chain has TRBV11-2 and TRBJ1-3; D may be TRBD1 (5 bases). V lost 6 bases to trimming and J lost 0 bases, with 18 bases between them. The germline V gene has CDR1 SGHAT and CDR2 FQNNGV. The CDR3 consists of 17 residues. CDR3 in DNA: TGTGCCAGCAGGGGGGGTTGGCGGCAGCTCTCTGGAAACACCATATATTTT. Its protein product is CASRGGWRQLSGNTIYF.

The chain combines TRBV5-1 with TRBJ2-3; D may be TRBD2 (5 bases). V shed 7 bases and J shed 0 bases, with 15 bases lying between them. Per germline, CDR1 SGHRS and CDR2 YFSETQ. CDR3 length: 15 residues. CDR3 loop: CASGHQRGSTDTQYF. CDR3 DNA sequence: TGCGCCAGCGGCCATCAGCGAGGGAGCACAGATACGCAGTATTTT.